Listed below are T cell receptor beta chains from one sample, sequenced in a study of identifying expanded T cells in peripheral blood. Measured with immunoSEQ multiplex PCR; TCRdb has only the in-frame clones, and not every one. The sample yields under 70,000 clones, 87% seen once. The sequenced sample consisted of blood. The origin of the receptors is a person aged 18-70 years in good health. Each CDR3 is given with its conserved first and last residue. Fields, in order: D gene, clone size, V gene, J gene, CDR3 DNA, CDR3 protein. D genes are given only for firm matches. Clone size is stated in some rows and not others, as once, few, many or a class when expanded.

D gene: TRBD1; clone size: -; V gene: TRBV2; J gene: TRBJ2-7; CDR3 DNA: TGTGCCAGCAGTGCTCTGTGGGGGACAGGGCTAACCTACGAGCAGTACTTC; CDR3 protein: CASSALWGTGLTYEQYF
D gene: TRBD1; clone size: -; V gene: TRBV14; J gene: TRBJ1-1; CDR3 DNA: TGTGCCAGCAGCCAGATGATTGCAGGGGGTGAAGCTTTCTTT; CDR3 protein: CASSQMIAGGEAFF
D gene: -; clone size: -; V gene: TRBV5-6; J gene: TRBJ2-1; CDR3 DNA: TGTGCCAGCAGCTTTGATTACTACAATGAGCAGTTCTTC; CDR3 protein: CASSFDYYNEQFF
D gene: -; clone size: -; V gene: TRBV18; J gene: TRBJ2-5; CDR3 DNA: TGTGCCAGCTCACCACCCTTACAAGAGACCCAGTACTTC; CDR3 protein: CASSPPLQETQYF
D gene: TRBD2; clone size: -; V gene: TRBV30; J gene: TRBJ2-1; CDR3 DNA: TGTGCCTGGGGGGCGGCTAGCGGGAGGAATGAGCAGTTCTTC; CDR3 protein: CAWGAASGRNEQFF
D gene: TRBD1; clone size: -; V gene: TRBV9; J gene: TRBJ1-3; CDR3 DNA: TGTGCCAGCAGCCAACGGACAGGATCCTCTGGAAACACCATATATTTT; CDR3 protein: CASSQRTGSSGNTIYF
D gene: -; clone size: -; V gene: TRBV6-1; J gene: TRBJ2-7; CDR3 DNA: TGTGCCAGCAGCGGGACCGAGACCTACGAGCAGTACTTC; CDR3 protein: CASSGTETYEQYF
D gene: -; clone size: -; V gene: TRBV23-1; J gene: TRBJ1-1; CDR3 DNA: TGCGCCAGCAGTCAAAGAGCTCTCCCGAGAGACACTGAAGCTTTCTTT; CDR3 protein: CASSQRALPRDTEAFF
D gene: TRBD2; clone size: -; V gene: TRBV6-5; J gene: TRBJ2-3; CDR3 DNA: TGTGCCAGCAGTGACGGGGGGGCGGATACGCAGTATTTT; CDR3 protein: CASSDGGADTQYF
D gene: TRBD1; clone size: -; V gene: TRBV4-1; J gene: TRBJ1-5; CDR3 DNA: TGCGCCAGCAGCAAAGACAGGGGGCTCGGCCAGCCCCAGCATTTT; CDR3 protein: CASSKDRGLGQPQHF
D gene: -; clone size: -; V gene: TRBV4-1; J gene: TRBJ2-3; CDR3 DNA: TGCGCCAGCAGCCTGGGTCCAACGGATACGCAGTATTTT; CDR3 protein: CASSLGPTDTQYF
D gene: TRBD1; clone size: -; V gene: TRBV4-1; J gene: TRBJ1-1; CDR3 DNA: TGCGCCAGCAGCCACCCCAGGACAGGAGAACGAGACACTGAAGCTTTCTTT; CDR3 protein: CASSHPRTGERDTEAFF
D gene: -; clone size: -; V gene: TRBV7-3; J gene: TRBJ1-6; CDR3 DNA: TGTGCCAGCAGCCACTCCCCCTCGCGGGCTCCTCATAATTCACCCCTCCACTTT; CDR3 protein: CASSHSPSRAPHNSPLHF
D gene: TRBD1; clone size: once; V gene: TRBV6-1; J gene: TRBJ1-1; CDR3 DNA: TGTGCCAGCAGTACGACAGGGATGAACACTGAAGCTTTCTTT; CDR3 protein: CASSTTGMNTEAFF
D gene: TRBD1; clone size: -; V gene: TRBV10-3; J gene: TRBJ1-5; CDR3 DNA: TGTGCCATCTACAGGGGGCGAACCCAGCCCCAGCATTTT; CDR3 protein: CAIYRGRTQPQHF
D gene: TRBD1; clone size: -; V gene: TRBV7-6; J gene: TRBJ2-7; CDR3 DNA: TGTGCCAGCAGCGAATGGGACAGACCCTACGAGCAGTACTTC; CDR3 protein: CASSEWDRPYEQYF
D gene: TRBD1; clone size: -; V gene: TRBV30; J gene: TRBJ1-1; CDR3 DNA: TGTGCCTGGAAGGACAGGGGGAGTAGTTACACTGAAGCTTTCTTT; CDR3 protein: CAWKDRGSSYTEAFF
D gene: -; clone size: -; V gene: TRBV28; J gene: TRBJ1-5; CDR3 DNA: TGTGCCAGCAGTTCGTCTCGTAATATGGGCAATCAGCCCCAGCATTTT; CDR3 protein: CASSSSRNMGNQPQHF
D gene: -; clone size: -; V gene: TRBV5-8; J gene: TRBJ1-5; CDR3 DNA: TGTGCCAGCAGCTTGCGTGAGCCCCAGCATTTT; CDR3 protein: CASSLREPQHF
D gene: TRBD1; clone size: -; V gene: TRBV5-1; J gene: TRBJ2-5; CDR3 DNA: TGCGCCAGCAGCTTGGAGACAGGGACAGAGACCCAGTACTTC; CDR3 protein: CASSLETGTETQYF
D gene: TRBD1; clone size: once; V gene: TRBV19; J gene: TRBJ2-2; CDR3 DNA: TGTGCCAGTAGTCCGACAGGGATTGGCACCGGGGAGCTGTTTTTT; CDR3 protein: CASSPTGIGTGELFF
D gene: -; clone size: -; V gene: TRBV2; J gene: TRBJ2-7; CDR3 DNA: TGTGCCAGCAGATCGCCAACCGTAGGTACTGGGCAGTACTTC; CDR3 protein: CASRSPTVGTGQYF
D gene: -; clone size: -; V gene: TRBV30; J gene: TRBJ2-2; CDR3 DNA: TGTGCCTGGAGTGTCCCAGGGGATGACACCGGGGAGCTGTTTTTT; CDR3 protein: CAWSVPGDDTGELFF
D gene: -; clone size: -; V gene: TRBV9; J gene: TRBJ2-3; CDR3 DNA: TGTGCCAGCAGCGAAGAACTTACAGGTAGCACAGATACGCAGTATTTT; CDR3 protein: CASSEELTGSTDTQYF
D gene: TRBD2; clone size: -; V gene: TRBV28; J gene: TRBJ2-5; CDR3 DNA: TGTGCCAGCAGTCTTCCTAGGGGCACTAGCGGAGTCCAAGAGACCCAGTACTTC; CDR3 protein: CASSLPRGTSGVQETQYF
D gene: -; clone size: -; V gene: TRBV28; J gene: TRBJ1-4; CDR3 DNA: TGTGCCAGCAGTTTAGGTTCCGGGAAACTGTTTTTT; CDR3 protein: CASSLGSGKLFF